The rows below give T cell receptor beta chains drawn from one sample of a study of T cells after yellow fever vaccination. Via MiXCR, TCRdb re-called the 5' RACE reads, giving one row per CDR3 protein. This table holds around 73,000 distinct CDR3 sequences, roughly 7.4% found once. Sequenced material: CD8+ T cells sorted from PBMCs, taken on the day of the yellow fever booster vaccination. The receptors originated from a man aged 25 to 40 who received the YFV17D yellow fever vaccine. CDR3s include the opening cysteine and the closing phenylalanine or tryptophan. Fields, in order: D gene, J gene, V gene, clone size, CDR3 protein, CDR3 DNA. A D gene is named only where the DNA matches it firmly. Size is stated for part of the rows, as once, few or many counts, or as a class when the clone is expanded.

D gene: TRBD1; J gene: TRBJ1-2; V gene: TRBV13; clone size: NA; CDR3 protein: CASSLGLEGAVFGYTF; CDR3 DNA: TGTGCCAGCAGCTTAGGCCTAGAGGGGGCGGTTTTCGGCTACACCTTC
D gene: NA; J gene: TRBJ2-7; V gene: TRBV5-1; clone size: few; CDR3 protein: CASSLVPLASTYEQYF; CDR3 DNA: TGCGCCAGCAGCTTGGTTCCTCTAGCGAGCACCTACGAGCAGTACTTC
D gene: TRBD2; J gene: TRBJ2-1; V gene: TRBV15; clone size: NA; CDR3 protein: CATSREKILAEGNEQFF; CDR3 DNA: TGTGCCACCAGCAGAGAGAAGATTCTAGCGGAGGGCAATGAGCAGTTCTTC
D gene: TRBD2; J gene: TRBJ2-7; V gene: TRBV12-3/TRBV12-4; clone size: few; CDR3 protein: CASSLAGGIYEQYF; CDR3 DNA: TGTGCCAGCAGTTTAGCCGGGGGGATCTACGAGCAGTACTTC
D gene: NA; J gene: TRBJ2-5; V gene: TRBV20-1; clone size: many; CDR3 protein: CSAIMDLTQYF; CDR3 DNA: TGCAGTGCTATCATGGACTTGACCCAGTACTTC
D gene: TRBD2; J gene: TRBJ2-3; V gene: TRBV2; clone size: few; CDR3 protein: CASSLTSANTDTQYF; CDR3 DNA: TGTGCCAGCAGTTTGACTAGCGCTAACACAGATACGCAGTATTTT
D gene: TRBD1; J gene: TRBJ2-3; V gene: TRBV29-1; clone size: NA; CDR3 protein: CSVDSGTESTDTQYF; CDR3 DNA: TGCAGCGTGGACTCCGGGACAGAAAGCACAGATACGCAGTATTTT
D gene: NA; J gene: TRBJ2-7; V gene: TRBV11-2; clone size: few; CDR3 protein: CASSRPYEQYF; CDR3 DNA: TGTGCCAGCAGCCGGCCCTACGAGCAGTACTTC
D gene: NA; J gene: TRBJ1-1; V gene: TRBV9; clone size: few; CDR3 protein: CASSVGAGTEAFF; CDR3 DNA: TGTGCCAGCAGCGTAGGGGCGGGGACTGAAGCTTTCTTT
D gene: TRBD1; J gene: TRBJ2-1; V gene: TRBV24-1; clone size: few; CDR3 protein: CATSDPIFTGTGAGEQFF; CDR3 DNA: TGTGCCACCAGTGATCCTATTTTTACCGGGACAGGGGCTGGTGAGCAGTTCTTC
D gene: NA; J gene: TRBJ2-7; V gene: TRBV30; clone size: NA; CDR3 protein: CAWSVLLHEQYF; CDR3 DNA: TGTGCCTGGAGTGTACTTTTGCACGAGCAGTACTTC
D gene: NA; J gene: TRBJ2-1; V gene: TRBV28; clone size: few; CDR3 protein: CATDWDSNEQFF; CDR3 DNA: TGTGCCACCGATTGGGACTCCAATGAGCAGTTCTTC
D gene: TRBD1; J gene: TRBJ2-3; V gene: TRBV7-9; clone size: NA; CDR3 protein: CASSHLPGQGSTDTQYF; CDR3 DNA: TGTGCCAGCAGCCACCTACCGGGACAGGGATCCACAGATACGCAGTATTTT
D gene: NA; J gene: TRBJ2-1; V gene: TRBV19; clone size: few; CDR3 protein: CASSIDGSNEQFF; CDR3 DNA: TGTGCCAGTAGTATAGACGGGAGCAATGAGCAGTTCTTC
D gene: NA; J gene: TRBJ2-7; V gene: TRBV16; clone size: few; CDR3 protein: CASSQFGGYEQYF; CDR3 DNA: TGTGCCAGCAGCCAATTCGGGGGCTACGAGCAGTACTTC
D gene: NA; J gene: TRBJ1-2; V gene: TRBV6-4; clone size: NA; CDR3 protein: CASSDSIGYGYTF; CDR3 DNA: TGTGCCAGCAGTGACTCTATCGGGTATGGCTACACCTTC
D gene: TRBD2; J gene: TRBJ2-5; V gene: TRBV9; clone size: NA; CDR3 protein: CASSVADGRETQYF; CDR3 DNA: TGTGCCAGCAGCGTAGCCGACGGGAGGGAGACCCAGTACTTC
D gene: NA; J gene: TRBJ2-1; V gene: TRBV5-6; clone size: NA; CDR3 protein: CASSTNTGYNEQFF; CDR3 DNA: TGTGCCAGCAGCACCAATACAGGTTACAATGAGCAGTTCTTC
D gene: NA; J gene: TRBJ1-2; V gene: TRBV4-3; clone size: NA; CDR3 protein: CASSQDPTDNYGYTF; CDR3 DNA: TGCGCCAGCAGCCAAGACCCGACAGATAACTATGGCTACACCTTC
D gene: TRBD2; J gene: TRBJ2-1; V gene: TRBV4-2; clone size: few; CDR3 protein: CASSKSLLSGSSYNEQFF; CDR3 DNA: TGTGCCAGCAGCAAAAGTCTTCTGAGCGGGAGCTCCTACAATGAGCAGTTCTTC
D gene: TRBD2; J gene: TRBJ2-5; V gene: TRBV5-3; clone size: NA; CDR3 protein: CARSNRLAGDGETQYF; CDR3 DNA: TGTGCCAGAAGCAACCGACTAGCGGGAGATGGAGAGACCCAGTACTTC
D gene: NA; J gene: TRBJ1-1; V gene: TRBV2; clone size: few; CDR3 protein: CASSPSLVGGHGNTEAFF; CDR3 DNA: TGTGCCAGCAGCCCTTCATTGGTAGGGGGGCACGGGAACACTGAAGCTTTCTTT
D gene: NA; J gene: TRBJ2-1; V gene: TRBV20-1; clone size: NA; CDR3 protein: CSARWAGAEQFF; CDR3 DNA: TGCAGTGCTAGGTGGGCTGGGGCTGAGCAGTTCTTC
D gene: NA; J gene: TRBJ2-5; V gene: TRBV6-1; clone size: NA; CDR3 protein: CASRPAHGEQQETQYF; CDR3 DNA: TGTGCCAGCAGACCCGCGCACGGGGAACAACAAGAGACCCAGTACTTC
D gene: NA; J gene: TRBJ1-5; V gene: TRBV27; clone size: few; CDR3 protein: CASSKGTSQPQHF; CDR3 DNA: TGTGCCAGCAGTAAGGGGACGAGTCAGCCCCAGCATTTT
D gene: NA; J gene: TRBJ2-2; V gene: TRBV6-2/TRBV6-3; clone size: many; CDR3 protein: CASSRSLSSGELFF; CDR3 DNA: TGTGCCAGCAGCCGTTCCCTTAGCTCCGGGGAGCTGTTTTTT
D gene: TRBD2; J gene: TRBJ2-7; V gene: TRBV7-9; clone size: many; CDR3 protein: CASSLGAGGMGEQYF; CDR3 DNA: TGTGCCAGCAGCTTGGGAGCGGGAGGAATGGGCGAGCAGTACTTC
D gene: TRBD1; J gene: TRBJ2-7; V gene: TRBV20-1; clone size: NA; CDR3 protein: CITQDRGRGEQYF; CDR3 DNA: TGCATCACCCAGGACAGGGGGCGCGGCGAGCAGTACTTC
D gene: TRBD1; J gene: TRBJ2-7; V gene: TRBV28; clone size: NA; CDR3 protein: CASSPPGQGRSRYEQYF; CDR3 DNA: TGTGCCAGCAGTCCGCCGGGACAGGGGCGGTCGCGCTACGAGCAGTACTTC
D gene: TRBD2; J gene: TRBJ2-5; V gene: TRBV29-1; clone size: NA; CDR3 protein: CSSLEGGGETQYF; CDR3 DNA: TGCAGCTCCCTCGAGGGCGGGGGGGAGACCCAGTACTTC
D gene: TRBD2; J gene: TRBJ2-1; V gene: TRBV4-1; clone size: many; CDR3 protein: CASSHEPSGLAGGPPYNEQFF; CDR3 DNA: TGCGCCAGCAGCCACGAACCTTCGGGACTAGCGGGAGGGCCCCCCTACAATGAGCAGTTCTTC
D gene: NA; J gene: TRBJ1-1; V gene: TRBV20-1; clone size: NA; CDR3 protein: CSAKDSEGNTEAFF; CDR3 DNA: TGCAGTGCTAAAGATTCGGAGGGGAACACTGAAGCTTTCTTT
D gene: NA; J gene: TRBJ2-3; V gene: TRBV6-1; clone size: NA; CDR3 protein: CASSAEWEGTDTQYF; CDR3 DNA: TGTGCCAGCAGTGCCGAGTGGGAGGGCACAGATACGCAGTATTTT
D gene: TRBD1; J gene: TRBJ2-1; V gene: TRBV18; clone size: NA; CDR3 protein: CASSPPGDRGLDEQFF; CDR3 DNA: TGTGCCAGCTCACCACCGGGGGACAGGGGGCTCGATGAGCAGTTCTTC
D gene: NA; J gene: TRBJ2-1; V gene: TRBV6-2/TRBV6-3; clone size: NA; CDR3 protein: CASISAAYNEQFF; CDR3 DNA: TGTGCCAGCATCTCAGCGGCTTACAATGAGCAGTTCTTC
D gene: TRBD1; J gene: TRBJ2-1; V gene: TRBV5-5; clone size: many; CDR3 protein: CASSLGPGQGRVDEQFF; CDR3 DNA: TGTGCCAGCAGCTTGGGCCCAGGACAGGGAAGAGTCGATGAGCAGTTCTTC
D gene: NA; J gene: TRBJ2-3; V gene: TRBV29-1; clone size: few; CDR3 protein: CSVEGAVTDTQYF; CDR3 DNA: TGCAGCGTTGAAGGGGCGGTCACAGATACGCAGTATTTT
D gene: NA; J gene: TRBJ2-1; V gene: TRBV19; clone size: NA; CDR3 protein: CASSIRLNNEQFF; CDR3 DNA: TGTGCCAGTAGTATTAGACTAAACAATGAGCAGTTCTTC
D gene: NA; J gene: TRBJ2-7; V gene: TRBV7-9; clone size: NA; CDR3 protein: CAARGPRLDEQYF; CDR3 DNA: TGTGCCGCCCGCGGACCCCGGTTGGACGAGCAGTACTTC
D gene: TRBD2; J gene: TRBJ2-1; V gene: TRBV5-1; clone size: NA; CDR3 protein: CASSRGLAGGPQNEQFF; CDR3 DNA: TGCGCCAGCAGCCGGGGACTAGCGGGAGGGCCCCAGAATGAGCAGTTCTTC
D gene: NA; J gene: TRBJ2-1; V gene: TRBV10-3; clone size: NA; CDR3 protein: CAISDTANEQFF; CDR3 DNA: TGTGCCATCAGTGATACAGCGAATGAGCAGTTCTTC
D gene: NA; J gene: TRBJ2-1; V gene: TRBV7-6; clone size: NA; CDR3 protein: CASSLQGRDEQFF; CDR3 DNA: TGTGCCAGCAGCCTACAGGGGAGGGATGAGCAGTTCTTC